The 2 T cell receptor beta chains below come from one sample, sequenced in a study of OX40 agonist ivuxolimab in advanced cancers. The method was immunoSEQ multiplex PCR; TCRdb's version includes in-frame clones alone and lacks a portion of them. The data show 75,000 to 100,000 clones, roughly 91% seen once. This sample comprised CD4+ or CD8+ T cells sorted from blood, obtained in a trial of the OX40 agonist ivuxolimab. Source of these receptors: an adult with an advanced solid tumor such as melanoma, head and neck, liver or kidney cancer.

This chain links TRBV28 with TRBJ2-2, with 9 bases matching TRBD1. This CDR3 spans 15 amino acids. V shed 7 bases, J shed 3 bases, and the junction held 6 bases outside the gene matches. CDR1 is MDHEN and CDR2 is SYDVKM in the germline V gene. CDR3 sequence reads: CASTHGTGYTGELFF. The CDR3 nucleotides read TGTGCCAGCACGCACGGGACAGGGTACACCGGGGAGCTGTTTTTT.

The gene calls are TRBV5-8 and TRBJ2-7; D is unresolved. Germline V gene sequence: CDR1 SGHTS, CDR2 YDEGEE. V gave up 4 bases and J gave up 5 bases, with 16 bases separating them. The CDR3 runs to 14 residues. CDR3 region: CASSLRTTAHEQYF. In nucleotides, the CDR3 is TGTGCCAGCAGCCTCAGGACCACAGCCCACGAGCAGTACTTC.